A selection of T cell receptor beta chains follows, all from one sample in a study of OX40 agonist ivuxolimab in advanced cancers. Some clones are missing from TCRdb's copy, which holds only in-frame ones; the method was immunoSEQ multiplex PCR. The sample lists tens of thousands of clones, over 75% occurring once. Specimen: CD4+ or CD8+ T cells sorted from blood, collected in a trial of the OX40 agonist ivuxolimab. The receptor source for this set is an adult with an advanced solid tumor such as melanoma, head and neck, liver or kidney cancer. Both conserved end residues are part of each CDR3. D genes are given only for firm matches. Rows give clone size only sometimes, using once, few, many, or a class for an expanded clone.

CDR3nt | CDR3aa | v_gene | abundance | d_gene | j_gene
TGTGCCAGCACCCGGACTAGCGGGGGCCTCACAGATACGCAGTATTTT | CASTRTSGGLTDTQYF | TRBV6-6 | once | TRBD2 | TRBJ2-3
TGTGCCAGTTCCCGGACACTCCTATATGGCTACACCTTC | CASSRTLLYGYTF | TRBV28 | - | - | TRBJ1-2
TGTGCCAGCGGACTAGCGGGGAACACCGGGGAGCTGTTTTTT | CASGLAGNTGELFF | TRBV2 | - | TRBD2 | TRBJ2-2
TGTGCCAGCAGCCCTTTGGGGGTCGAGACCCAGTACTTC | CASSPLGVETQYF | TRBV7-2 | - | - | TRBJ2-5
TGTGCCAGCAGCGTATTGGACGGATCCACTGAAGCTTTCTTT | CASSVLDGSTEAFF | TRBV9 | - | - | TRBJ1-1
TGTGCCAGCAGCTTAGAAGGCCACGGAGGGTATGGCTACACCTTC | CASSLEGHGGYGYTF | TRBV7-9 | - | - | TRBJ1-2
TGTGCCAGCATCCGTGGGTCCGGAGGCAGGATAGAGACCCAGTACTTC | CASIRGSGGRIETQYF | TRBV6-6 | - | - | TRBJ2-5
TGTGCCAGCAGCTTAGCCGGGACTGATTACGAGCAGTACTTC | CASSLAGTDYEQYF | TRBV11-2 | once | - | TRBJ2-7
TGCGCCAGCAGCTTGGTGGCAGCCTCCACAGATACGCAGTATTTT | CASSLVAASTDTQYF | TRBV5-1 | - | - | TRBJ2-3
TGTGCCAGCAGCTTAACCGTGGGGGATTTTGGCTACACCTTC | CASSLTVGDFGYTF | TRBV7-9 | - | - | TRBJ1-2
TGCGCCAGCAGCTTGGTAGGGGCCCAGTTTGGAAACACCATATATTTT | CASSLVGAQFGNTIYF | TRBV5-1 | - | - | TRBJ1-3
TGCGCCAGCAGCTTGACAGGGCTCGGTGGGATTAATGAAAAACTGTTTTTT | CASSLTGLGGINEKLFF | TRBV5-1 | few | - | TRBJ1-4
TGCGCCAGCAGCCCATACTCGGACTACATCAACGAGCAGTACTTC | CASSPYSDYINEQYF | TRBV4-1 | few | - | TRBJ2-7
TGTGCCAGCCGATCCCCGTACTACGAGCAGTACTTC | CASRSPYYEQYF | TRBV6-5 | few | - | TRBJ2-7
TGTGCCAGCAGTTCCCCTTGGGGAGGGTACGAGCAGTACTTC | CASSSPWGGYEQYF | TRBV28 | - | TRBD2 | TRBJ2-7
TGCAGTGGAGGGGGGCGATCGCAGTTCTTC | CSGGGRSQFF | TRBV20-1 | - | - | TRBJ2-1
TGCGCCAGCAGTGAGCTGGGTGAGAACTATGGCTACACCTTC | CASSELGENYGYTF | TRBV10-2 | - | - | TRBJ1-2
TGTGCCAGCAGCATCGGACCGGGACAGGGTTCGGATGGCTACACCTTC | CASSIGPGQGSDGYTF | TRBV9 | - | TRBD1 | TRBJ1-2
TGTGCCAGCATCGGAACAGGGACCATTCAGTACTTC | CASIGTGTIQYF | TRBV6-6 | - | - | TRBJ2-4
TGCAGCGTTGAAGGTTCTCGGGGCAAGGTTCTCGGCCAAGGGACCCAGTACTTC | CSVEGSRGKVLGQGTQYF | TRBV29-1 | - | - | TRBJ2-5
TGTGCCGTCCTTACCGGGACAGGGGCAGGGGAGCTGTTTTTT | CAVLTGTGAGELFF | TRBV6-6 | - | TRBD1 | TRBJ2-2
TGCAGTGCCCGGGACTACTACGAGCAGTACTTC | CSARDYYEQYF | TRBV20-1 | - | TRBD2 | TRBJ2-7
TGTGCCAGTAGCAGGGCTAGAGAGGAGGAGCAGTACTTC | CASSRAREEEQYF | TRBV19 | once | - | TRBJ2-7
TGTGCCAGCAGCTTAATCCGTTTAAGGACGCTGGGACAGGGAGACTACGAGCAGTACTTC | CASSLIRLRTLGQGDYEQYF | TRBV7-3 | - | TRBD1 | TRBJ2-7
TGTGCCAGCAGCCCTCGGGGTGGTGCAGGGAGGGTGTTAAAAGCTTTCTTT | CASSPRGGAGRVLKAFF | TRBV14 | - | - | TRBJ1-1
TGTGCCAGCCTCTCGGGGCCCCAATTAAACACCATATATTTT | CASLSGPQLNTIYF | TRBV28 | - | - | TRBJ1-3
TGTGCCAGCAGCCTACTAGCGGGAGTTGAGACCCAGTACTTC | CASSLLAGVETQYF | TRBV5-8 | - | TRBD2 | TRBJ2-5
TGTGCCAGTAGTAACCGGGCCCTCCCAGATACGCAGTATTTT | CASSNRALPDTQYF | TRBV19 | - | - | TRBJ2-3
TGTGCCAGCAGTTTGGGGCTGGCATTCGGGGAGCTGTTTTTT | CASSLGLAFGELFF | TRBV28 | - | - | TRBJ2-2
TGTGCCAGCAGCCCCACAGGGATGGTCACCGGGGAGCTGTTTTTT | CASSPTGMVTGELFF | TRBV5-4 | - | - | TRBJ2-2
TGTGCCAGCAGCTTAGATTACCGTGAGCAGTTCTTC | CASSLDYREQFF | TRBV7-9 | - | - | TRBJ2-1
TGTGCCAGCAGTTTCCGGGAAAGGGTGTTTTTT | CASSFRERVFF | TRBV6-6 | - | - | TRBJ1-4
TGTGCCAGTACCAGTACAGGGGGCACAGAAGCTTTCTTT | CASTSTGGTEAFF | TRBV19 | - | TRBD1 | TRBJ1-1
TGTGCCAGCTCACCCGACAGGGACTATGGCTACACCTTC | CASSPDRDYGYTF | TRBV18 | once | TRBD1 | TRBJ1-2
TGTGCCAGCAGCGCAGGGACCACCACTCAAAACATTCAGTACTTC | CASSAGTTTQNIQYF | TRBV9 | - | - | TRBJ2-4
TGTGCCAGCAGCACATACCCGAATACGCAGTATTTT | CASSTYPNTQYF | TRBV11-2 | - | - | TRBJ2-3
TGTGCCAGCATCAAAGGGGGGCCCGTCACTGAAGCTTTCTTT | CASIKGGPVTEAFF | TRBV28 | - | - | TRBJ1-1
TGTGCCATCAGTGTAGGGACAGGGAGTACTGAAGCTTTCTTT | CAISVGTGSTEAFF | TRBV10-3 | - | TRBD1 | TRBJ1-1
TGTGCCAGCAGACCAGGGGGGGCTGAAGCTTTCTTT | CASRPGGAEAFF | TRBV6-6 | few | TRBD1 | TRBJ1-1
TGTGCCAGTAGTATTAGTATTCAAGGCAATCAGCCCCAGCATTTT | CASSISIQGNQPQHF | TRBV19 | once | - | TRBJ1-5
TGTGCCTGGAGTCCAGGGTTGGATCAGCCCCAGCATTTT | CAWSPGLDQPQHF | TRBV30 | - | - | TRBJ1-5
TGTGCCAGCAGCTTAGCGGCCGGGACAGCATACGAGCAGTACTTC | CASSLAAGTAYEQYF | TRBV7-9 | - | TRBD1 | TRBJ2-7
TGTGCCAGCAGCTTACTCCGGGAAGAGACCCAGTACTTC | CASSLLREETQYF | TRBV7-2 | - | - | TRBJ2-5